This T cell receptor beta chain was recovered during a study of T-cell reconstitution after alpha-beta-depleted transplantation in children. This clonotype has ten or more counts. The antigen is not known. Preparation of the TCRbeta library was carried out with unique molecular identifiers. MiXCR was run by TCRdb on the PCR reads, yielding one entry per CDR3 protein. The sample records about 200,000 distinct CDR3 sequences, under 8.5% being singletons. Per the germline V gene, CDR1 is MDHEN and CDR2 is SYDVKM. The CDR3 sequence is 15 residues long. The V and J ends lost 5 bases and 0 bases respectively, with 11 bases between them. Overall study findings and caveats: Newly made T cells mostly supplied T-cell counts and diversity one year after transplant.

The chain employs TRBV28 and TRBJ1-3; D gene ambiguous. The TCR originated in a boy between 2 and 10 years old with acute lymphoblastic leukemia, due to receive a stem cell transplant. Sequencing was performed on PBMCs, taken before TCRalphabeta/CD19-depleted stem cell transplant. CDR3 sequence (DNA): TGTGCCAGCAGTCCTACCATGGTCTCTGGAAACACCATATATTTT. Its protein is CASSPTMVSGNTIYF.